This TCR beta chain derives from a study of blood T cell repertoires in COVID-19. TCRdb's table, derived via immunoSEQ multiplex PCR, lists solely in-frame clones and lacks some. The sample shows 60,000 to 70,000 clones, about 80% of them seen only once. The germline V and J ends were trimmed by 2 bases and 0 bases, with 15 bases remaining between them. There are 18 residues in the CDR3. CDR1 and CDR2 from the germline V gene are SGHRS and YFSETQ. This receptor was identified in a man between 60 and 75 years old with acute or convalescent COVID-19. The source material was peripheral blood. V and J are TRBV5-1 and TRBJ1-6, with a weak D call TRBD1 (5 bases). The CDR3 sequence: CASSFKGQDSSYNSPLHF. The CDR3 bases are TGCGCCAGCAGCTTTAAAGGACAAGACAGCTCCTATAATTCACCCCTCCACTTT.